The 28 T cell receptor beta chains below were found in one sample sequenced in a study of T cell clones after liver transplantation. Libraries were prepared by immunoSEQ multiplex PCR; TCRdb keeps only in-frame clonotypes and omits some of them. In the table there are around 80,000 clones, roughly 80% of which are singletons. This specimen consisted of CD4+ T cells from blood, obtained almost 47 months after liver transplant. Every receptor here comes from a human patient who received a liver transplant. Some T cells could come from the graft donor.

V and J are TRBV7-9 and TRBJ2-2, with 8 bases aligning to TRBD2. Germline assignment: CDR1 SEHNR and CDR2 FQNEAQ (reference sequence). J gave up 9 bases and V 6 bases, and 18 bases lay outside the gene matches. The CDR3 runs to 17 residues. CDR3 sequence reads: CASRPPRSGSILRELFF. The CDR3 DNA follows: TGTGCCAGCAGACCCCCCAGAAGCGGGAGTATTCTTAGGGAGCTGTTTTTT.

The chain carries TRBV19 and TRBJ1-2; no firm D call. CDR1 and CDR2 from the germline V gene are LNHDA and SQIVND (reference sequence). CDR3 length: 14 amino acids. Trimming shortened V by 2 bases and J by 2 bases, and 9 bases separated the two germline ends. The CDR3 loop reads CASSIWGANYGYTF. The DNA of the CDR3 is TGTGCCAGTAGTATATGGGGAGCCAACTATGGCTACACCTTC.

The gene calls are TRBV10-2 and TRBJ2-1, with D perhaps TRBD1 (6 bases). Germline assignment: CDR1 WSHSY and CDR2 SAAADI. The length of the CDR3 is 13 residues. Deletions cut 6 bases from V and 0 bases from J, with 6 bases between. The CDR3 DNA is TGCGCCAGCAGGGGGGCCTCCTACAATGAGCAGTTCTTC. This codes for CASRGASYNEQFF.

The chain joins TRBV2 to TRBJ2-7; 9 bases agree with TRBD1. The trim removed 5 bases at V and 3 bases at J, leaving 20 bases unmatched. The CDR3 loop spans 19 amino acids. CDR1 and CDR2 from the germline V gene are SNHLY and FYNNEI. The CDR3 here is CASSPPRGGTGYSYYEQYF. CDR3 in DNA: TGTGCCAGCAGTCCCCCAAGGGGAGGGACAGGGTATTCTTACTACGAGCAGTACTTC.

This clone was observed a single time. The chain is built from TRBV2 and TRBJ1-5; D gene uncertain. The germline V gene encodes CDR1 SNHLY and CDR2 FYNNEI. CDR3 size: 15 residues. The V end lost 8 bases, the J end lost 3 bases, and 17 bases lay between the germline ends. The CDR3 bases are TGTGCCAGCGAAACCCAGAAGCGTCTCAATCAGCCCCAGCATTTT. Amino acid sequence: CASETQKRLNQPQHF.

J is TRBJ1-5 and V is TRBV5-8, with D possibly TRBD1 on 5 matching bases. V shed 6 bases and J shed 4 bases, with 20 bases lying between them. This CDR3 comprises 16 residues. Germline V gives CDR1 SGHTS, CDR2 YDEGEE. The CDR3 DNA is TGTGCCAGCACCTCCGGGACCATGGGGCTTAATCAGCCCCAGCATTTT. Amino acids: CASTSGTMGLNQPQHF.

The chain employs TRBV6-6 and TRBJ2-3; unclear D gene. The V gene's germline CDR1 is MNHNY and CDR2 SVGAGI (reference sequence). The CDR3 sequence is 14 residues long. Between the trimmed V and J ends, which lost 0 bases and 1 base, there was a span of 5 bases. The CDR3 DNA reads as TGTGCCAGCAGTTACTCTATCGGCACAGATACGCAGTATTTT. As protein: CASSYSIGTDTQYF.

The J gene is TRBJ2-4, the V gene TRBV11-2; the D is unclear. This CDR3 is 16 amino acids long. CDR1 is SGHAT and CDR2 is FQNNGV in the germline V gene. The germline V and J ends were trimmed by 0 bases and 0 bases, with 9 bases remaining between them. In DNA, the CDR3 is TGTGCCAGCAGCTTAGACCTACTTCTAGCCAAAAACATTCAGTACTTC. It translates to CASSLDLLLAKNIQYF.

Concerning this clone: The DNA is omitted, as the CDR3 cannot be located on it reliably, and the CDR3 follows TCRdb's listing. This chain's CDR3 is CASSSSGTGHNEQFF. J is TRBJ2-1 and V is TRBV10-2. The CDR3 totals 15 residues, both ends included. Germline V gives CDR1 WSHSY, CDR2 SAAADI.

V gene TRBV28 combines with J gene TRBJ2-7; possibly TRBD2 for D (5 bases). V was trimmed by 5 bases and J by 0 bases, leaving 17 bases between them. The CDR3 is 16 residues long. Germline V gene lookup returns CDR1 MDHEN and CDR2 SYDVKM. The CDR3, as DNA: TGTGCCAGCAGTCCCATCGGGAAGGCTAGCTCCTACGAGCAGTACTTC. It specifies CASSPIGKASSYEQYF.

The chain combines TRBV28 with TRBJ1-1; 8 nucleotides line up with TRBD1. Trimming cost V 5 bases and J 4 bases; bases outside gene matches: 3. Germline CDR1 and CDR2: MDHEN and SYDVKM. This CDR3 is 13 amino acids long. DNA of the CDR3: TGTGCCAGCAGTGGCGACAGGGGCACTGAAGCTTTCTTT. It translates to CASSGDRGTEAFF.

V is TRBV28 and J is TRBJ1-1, with D unresolved. This CDR3 contains 14 residues. Per the germline V gene, CDR1 is MDHEN and CDR2 is SYDVKM. Trimming took 7 bases from V and 0 from J, leaving 12 bases between them. The CDR3: CASIRGYMNTEAFF. The CDR3 nucleotides read TGTGCCAGCATTCGAGGGTATATGAACACTGAAGCTTTCTTT.

This clone occurred once. V and J are TRBV13 and TRBJ1-6; D gene uncertain. Germline CDR1 and CDR2: PRHDT and FYEKMQ (reference sequence). The V end lost 3 bases, the J end lost 8 bases, and 11 bases lay between the germline ends. The CDR3 is made up of 14 amino acids. The CDR3 reads CASSFRFADSPLHF. CDR3 nucleotides: TGTGCCAGCAGCTTCAGGTTCGCTGATTCACCCCTCCACTTT.

CDR3 amino acids: CASSLSSGTAYGYTF. In nucleotides, the CDR3 is TGTGCCAGCAGTTTATCCTCCGGGACTGCCTATGGCTACACCTTC. The chain is built from TRBV28 and TRBJ1-2; perhaps TRBD1 as D (5 bases). This CDR3 is 15 amino acids long. Germline CDR1 and CDR2: MDHEN and SYDVKM. V was pared by 1 base and J by 4 bases, with 13 bases between.

Here the CDR3 DNA reads TGTGCCAGCAGCTTAGGGAGCGGGAGGGGGAAGGAGCAGTTCTTC. Translated: CASSLGSGRGKEQFF. The chain has TRBV7-9 and TRBJ2-1, with 10 bases matching TRBD2. Germline CDR1 is SEHNR and CDR2 is FQNEAQ (reference sequence). V lost 1 base, J lost 10 bases, and 7 bases stayed unmatched. This CDR3 comprises 15 residues.

The count of this clone is one. The J gene is TRBJ1-1, the V gene TRBV28; D gene ambiguous. CDR3 length: 15 amino acids. With 3 bases removed from V and 1 base from J, the gap between germline ends came to 12 bases. In germline, CDR1 is MDHEN, CDR2 SYDVKM. CDR3 DNA: TGTGCCAGCAGTTTGGAGGGTAGCCCGAACACTGAAGCTTTCTTT. As protein: CASSLEGSPNTEAFF.

This chain joins TRBV2 and TRBJ1-5; D gene uncertain. V shed 5 bases and J shed 4 bases, with 18 bases lying between them. The CDR3 contains 16 residues. Per germline, CDR1 SNHLY and CDR2 FYNNEI. This chain's CDR3 is CASSRTSGSRNQPQHF. The CDR3, as DNA: TGTGCCAGCAGTAGGACGTCTGGATCGAGAAATCAGCCCCAGCATTTT. The complete variable domain, with remaining parts taken from reference TRBV2 and TRBJ1-5, reads EPEVTQTPSHQVTQMGQEVILRCVPISNHLYFYWYRQILGQKVEFLVSFYNNEISEKSEIFDDQFSVERPDGSNFTLKIRSTKLEDSAMYFCASSRTSGSRNQPQHFGDGTRLSIL.

This chain uses TRBV10-3 with TRBJ2-7; 11 nucleotides match TRBD1. This CDR3 has 15 residues. CDR1 and CDR2 from the germline V gene are ENHRY and SYGVKD. Losses at the gene ends were 2 bases for V and 3 bases for J; bases not matched to a gene: 3. CDR3 nucleotide sequence: TGTGCCATCAGTGAGCCCGGGACAGGGGGCTACGAGCAGTACTTC. This sequence encodes CAISEPGTGGYEQYF.

The chain joins TRBV30 to TRBJ1-5; tentative D call: TRBD1 (5 bases). Germline CDR1 and CDR2: GTSNPN and SVGIG (reference sequence). Trimming pared 5 bases from V and 7 bases from J, leaving 12 bases between. The CDR3 consists of 12 residues. As DNA, the CDR3 is TGTGCCTGGGACCGAGGGGTGCAGCCCCAGCATTTT. Protein product: CAWDRGVQPQHF.

The chain recombines TRBV28 with TRBJ2-7, with a tentative D call TRBD2 (5 bases). The ends were cut back, 5 bases at V and 2 bases at J, with 10 bases in the middle. The CDR3 sequence is 13 residues long. Germline lookup yields CDR1 MDHEN and CDR2 SYDVKM. The CDR3: CASSPGSAYEQYF. CDR3 sequence (DNA): TGTGCCAGCAGTCCGGGATCCGCCTACGAGCAGTACTTC. Full variable domain (missing parts from reference TRBV28 and TRBJ2-7): DVKVTQSSRYLVKRTGEKVFLECVQDMDHENMFWYRQDPGLGLRLIYFSYDVKMKEKGDIPEGYSVSREKKERFSLILESASTNQTSMYLCASSPGSAYEQYFGPGTRLTVT.

In this sample, this clone turned up once. The rearrangement uses TRBV28 and TRBJ2-5, with D unresolved. Germline V gene lookup returns CDR1 MDHEN and CDR2 SYDVKM. Trimming stripped 6 bases from V and 1 base from J, with 9 bases between. The CDR3 loop spans 13 amino acids. This CDR3 reads CASSPGFQETQYF. DNA of the CDR3: TGTGCCAGCAGCCCAGGTTTCCAAGAGACCCAGTACTTC.

This clone appeared once. The J gene is TRBJ2-1, the V gene TRBV10-2, with TRBD2 identical over 7 bases. Trimming cost V 0 bases and J 7 bases; bases outside gene matches: 12. The CDR3 has 17 amino acids. Per germline, CDR1 WSHSY and CDR2 SAAADI. The CDR3 DNA sequence: TGCGCCAGCAGTGAGTCCCAGGCTAGCGGAGGACGGAATGAGCAGTTCTTC. Translating gives CASSESQASGGRNEQFF.

This clone was seen only a few times. CDR3 nucleotide sequence: TGTGCCAGCAGCAAAAAAAAGGGACAGGGACATGAAAAACTGTTTTTT. It is translated as CASSKKKGQGHEKLFF. The V call is TRBV21-1, the J call TRBJ1-4; TRBD1 is taken as the D call from the table, unchecked against the DNA. TRBV21-1 counts as a pseudogene. The CDR3 consists of 16 residues.

V and J are TRBV28 and TRBJ1-5, with TRBD1 matching 7 bases. The germline V gene encodes CDR1 MDHEN and CDR2 SYDVKM. V gave up 9 bases and J gave up 7 bases; unmatched junction bases: 12. This CDR3 comprises 14 residues. In DNA form, the CDR3 reads TGTGCCAGTTGGGGGCAGGGGGAAGGGCAGCCCCAGCATTTT. This sequence encodes CASWGQGEGQPQHF.

The V call is TRBV30, the J call TRBJ1-1; TRBD1 is a possible D gene (6 bases). V shed 3 bases and J shed 0 bases, with 11 bases lying between them. The length of the CDR3 is 14 residues. Germline assignment: CDR1 GTSNPN and CDR2 SVGIG (reference sequence). The CDR3 is CAWSHRVLNTEAFF. The CDR3 DNA follows: TGTGCCTGGAGCCACAGGGTCCTGAACACTGAAGCTTTCTTT.

This clone is a singleton in its sample. The rearrangement uses TRBV18 and TRBJ1-5; D not certain. In germline, CDR1 is KGHSH, CDR2 LQKENI. Trimming took off 2 bases at V and 2 bases at J, with 10 bases between the two ends. The CDR3 loop spans 15 amino acids. CDR3 sequence reads: CASSPGDGGNQPQHF. In DNA, the CDR3 is TGTGCCAGCTCACCAGGGGATGGGGGCAATCAGCCCCAGCATTTT.

The chain uses TRBV30 and TRBJ1-2; D is ambiguous. Trimming pared 0 bases from V and 4 bases from J, leaving 18 bases between. The CDR3 loop spans 16 amino acids. Germline V CDR1 and CDR2: GTSNPN, SVGIG (reference sequence). The DNA for the CDR3 is TGTGCCTGGAGTGTACTAGGGTTTAGGAGCGGCTATGGCTACACCTTC. Translated, it gives CAWSVLGFRSGYGYTF.

The V and J genes are TRBV4-3 and TRBJ2-7; D gene unclear. The CDR3 length is 14 residues. V was clipped by 3 bases and J by 6 bases, with 15 bases between them. Germline V CDR1 and CDR2: LGHNA, YSLEER. The CDR3 region is CASSQTGSTTEQYF. The CDR3 bases are TGCGCCAGCAGCCAGACCGGGTCTACCACCGAGCAGTACTTC.